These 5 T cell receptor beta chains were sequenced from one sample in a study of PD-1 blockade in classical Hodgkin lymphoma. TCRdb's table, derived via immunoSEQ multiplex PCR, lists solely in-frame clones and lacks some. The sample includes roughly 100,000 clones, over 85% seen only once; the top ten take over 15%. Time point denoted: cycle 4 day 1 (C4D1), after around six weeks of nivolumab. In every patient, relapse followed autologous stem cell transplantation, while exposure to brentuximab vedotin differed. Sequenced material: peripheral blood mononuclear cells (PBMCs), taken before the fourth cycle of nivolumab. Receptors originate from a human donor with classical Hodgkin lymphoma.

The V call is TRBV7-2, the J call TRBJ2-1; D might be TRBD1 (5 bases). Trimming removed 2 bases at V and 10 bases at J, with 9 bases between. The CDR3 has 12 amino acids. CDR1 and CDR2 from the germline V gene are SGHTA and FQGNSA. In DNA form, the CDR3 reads TGTGCCAGCAGCTTACAGGGTTGGGAGCAGTTCTTC. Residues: CASSLQGWEQFF.

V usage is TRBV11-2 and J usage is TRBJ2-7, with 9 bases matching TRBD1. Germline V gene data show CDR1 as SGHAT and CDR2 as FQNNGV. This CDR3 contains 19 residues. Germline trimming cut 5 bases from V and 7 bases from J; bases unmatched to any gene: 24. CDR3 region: CASSGSRINRGLGVGEQYF. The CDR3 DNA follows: TGTGCCAGCAGCGGGAGCCGAATCAACAGGGGGCTGGGGGTAGGAGAGCAGTACTTC.

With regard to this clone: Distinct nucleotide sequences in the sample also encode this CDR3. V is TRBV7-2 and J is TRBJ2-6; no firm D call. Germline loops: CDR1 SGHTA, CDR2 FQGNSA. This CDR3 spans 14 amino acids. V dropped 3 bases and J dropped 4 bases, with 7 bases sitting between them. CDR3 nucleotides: TGTGCCAGCAGCTTGCCCAGGGGGGCCAACGTCCTGACTTTC. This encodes CASSLPRGANVLTF.

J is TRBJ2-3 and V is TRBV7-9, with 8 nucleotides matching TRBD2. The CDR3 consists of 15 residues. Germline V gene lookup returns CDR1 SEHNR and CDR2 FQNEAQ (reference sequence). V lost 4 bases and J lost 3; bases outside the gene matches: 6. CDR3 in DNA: TGTGCCAGCAGCTCGGCCAGCGGGAGAACAGATACGCAGTATTTT. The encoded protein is CASSSASGRTDTQYF.

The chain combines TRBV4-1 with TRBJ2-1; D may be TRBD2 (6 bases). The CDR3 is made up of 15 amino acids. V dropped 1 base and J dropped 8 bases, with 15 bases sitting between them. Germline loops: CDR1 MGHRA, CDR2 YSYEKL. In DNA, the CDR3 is TGCGCCAGCAGCCAAGGGACTACTCCTCTCGATGAGCAGTTCTTC. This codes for CASSQGTTPLDEQFF.